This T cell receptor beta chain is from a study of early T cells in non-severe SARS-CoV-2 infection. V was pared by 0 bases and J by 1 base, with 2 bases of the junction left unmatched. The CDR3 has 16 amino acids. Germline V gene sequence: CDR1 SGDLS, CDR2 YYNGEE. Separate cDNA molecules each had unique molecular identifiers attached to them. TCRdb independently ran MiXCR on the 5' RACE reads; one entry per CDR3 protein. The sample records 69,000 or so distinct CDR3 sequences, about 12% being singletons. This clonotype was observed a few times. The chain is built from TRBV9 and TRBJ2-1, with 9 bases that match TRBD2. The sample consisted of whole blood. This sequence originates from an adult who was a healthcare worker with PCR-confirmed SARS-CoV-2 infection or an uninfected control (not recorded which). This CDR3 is CASSVGSGRSYNEQFF. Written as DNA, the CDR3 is TGTGCCAGCAGCGTAGGTAGCGGGAGATCCTACAATGAGCAGTTCTTC.